Listed here is a single T cell receptor beta chain. This sample stems from a study of blood T cell repertoires in COVID-19. Germline values: CDR1 SGHRS, CDR2 YFSETQ. J gave up 8 bases and V 3 bases, and 14 bases lay outside the gene matches. The CDR3 spans 17 residues. The protocol was immunoSEQ multiplex PCR, while the TCRdb copy is restricted to in-frame clones and leaves out a portion. The sample carries 160,000 or so clones, around nine tenths recorded once. V and J are TRBV5-1 and TRBJ2-4; 10 bases are a match to TRBD2. This clonotype originated in a man aged 60 to 75 with active or convalescent COVID-19. The specimen sequenced was peripheral blood. The CDR3 protein is CASSSTGTSAGGYIQYF. The CDR3 DNA follows: TGCGCCAGCAGCTCAACCGGGACTAGCGCAGGGGGTTACATTCAGTACTTC.